This T cell receptor beta chain was recorded in a study of T cells in Graves' hyperthyroidism and ophthalmopathy. In the study overall: Peripheral blood was obtained at initial diagnosis, preceding any treatment.

This clonotype was detected many times. What it binds is unknown. Using RNA transcripts as the source, TCR beta CDR3 regions were amplified. The primer set for the first-round RT-PCR of the TCR CDR3 was HTBI. TCRdb redid the calling of the multiplex PCR reads with MiXCR, one entry per CDR3 protein. In the table there are some 350,000 distinct CDR3 sequences, around 15% of which are singletons. The CDR3 is 16 residues long. Germline trimming cut 6 bases from V and 4 bases from J; bases unmatched to any gene: 11. CDR1 SEHNR and CDR2 FQNEAQ come from the germline V gene (reference sequence). Study outcomes and limitations: Most thyroid clonotypes that were expanded above 0.001 also turned up in blood.

It was uncontrolled infection, other autoimmune disease, pregnancy or lactation that excluded patients. Diagnostic decisions used clinical symptoms, serum thyroxine and TRAb, thyroid ultrasound and orbital computed tomography. V usage is TRBV7-9 and J usage is TRBJ2-1, with 8 bases fitting TRBD2. The source of this sequence is a woman between 35 and 50 years old with Graves' ophthalmopathy. Input material: blood. CDR3 in amino acids: CASRPTPGTRYNEQFF. The DNA for the CDR3 is TGTGCCAGCAGACCGACTCCCGGGACTAGATACAATGAGCAGTTCTTC.